This T cell receptor (beta chain) emerged from a study of cytomegalovirus exposure and HLA in healthy donors. General study points: A subsequent analysis found that TCR clusters from the first cohort also tended to co-occur in the 90 to 150 validation repertoires, with approximately 95% of cluster scores above 0.

Details on this clone: The antigen remains unidentified.

From the approximately 120-subject validation cohort, which was separate from the approximately 670-subject first cohort, the donors were drawn. Trimming cost V 7 bases and J 6 bases; bases outside gene matches: 1. CDR1 is DFQATT and CDR2 is SNEGSKA in the germline V gene (reference sequence). CDR3 length equals 10 residues. Assay used: immunoSEQ multiplex PCR; TCRdb lists only in-frame clones, some missing. The data contain 150,000 or so clones, over 90% of them seen just once; the ten biggest clones take up 1.8%. The sequence came from a man between 18 and 29 years old in good health and CMV-seropositive. V gene TRBV20-1 combines with J gene TRBJ2-3, with 7 positions matching TRBD2. The specimen was PBMCs. Written as DNA, the CDR3 is TGCAGTGAGCGGGGCGATACGCAGTATTTT. It specifies CSERGDTQYF.